This T cell receptor (beta chain) was sequenced in a study of radiation and T cells in renal cell carcinoma (TCRdb year 2020). Some background on the complete study: Samples were obtained from a clinical trial, in which 15 Gy stereotactic body radiation therapy was delivered to primary renal cell carcinomas and nephrectomy was performed 4 weeks later. TCR beta sequencing covered some 55 samples in total, comprising some 25 tumors and 27 peripheral blood samples. Across all 50 or so samples, several million unique CDR3 nucleotide sequences, encoding 2.5 million to 3 million unique CDR3 amino acid sequences, were identified. Overall study outcomes, separate from this receptor: Tracking of blood repertoire dynamics stopped at less than five weeks after treatment, with no follow-up past that point. In blood, the top tumor clonotypes increased from baseline to 2 weeks after radiation and then shrank by 4 weeks, which suggests a temporary expansion of tumor-resident clones. The single-armed trial design could not address effects of radiation dose or scheduling on the TCR repertoire. Because no pretreatment tumor biopsies were available, whether clonotypes were present in the tumor at baseline could not be determined.

The time point label, read with the paper, signifies: blood 2 weeks post-SBRT. Taken with the paper, the label for treatment or condition translates to: 15 Gy SBRT to primary tumor, nephrectomy 4 weeks later. Serial peripheral blood from radiation-treated patients was sampled at baseline, 2 weeks and 4 weeks after SBRT to track tumor-enriched clonotypes. Every patient had renal cell carcinoma of clear cell pathology. Genomic DNA for TCR sequencing was prepared using the QIAamp DNA Blood Mini Kit (Qiagen). The analyses included just those samples that passed every quality control check. V gives up 0 bases and J gives up 2 bases, and the segment between their germline ends measures 12 bases. CDR1 is given as SGDLS and CDR2 as YYNGEE, both from the germline V gene. Measured from the cysteine to the phenylalanine, the CDR3 is 15 residues long. Of the read, only the CDR3 DNA is kept; its 45 bases are in frame from base 1.

TCR beta libraries were generated from genomic DNA with the immunoSEQ kit, following the manufacturer's recommendations. To prepare libraries, a first multiplex PCR with proprietary primers was run, followed by a second PCR that added unique barcodes, and a bead cleanup was done after each round. A kit-provided positive control reaction and a negative control reaction were included in every sample batch. The final libraries were assessed on an Agilent 4200 TapeStation D1000 ScreenTape, pooled by volume, and quantified by qPCR. Sequencing was performed on an Illumina NextSeq500 using a MidOutput 150-cycle cartridge, with 156 Read1 cycles, 15 Index1 cycles, and the kit custom primers. The pooled library was loaded at approximately 0.97 pM with approximately 18% PhiX control spiked in. As for how the authors treated the data: Vendor-processed data were analyzed in R, and a clonotype was defined as all T cells sharing the same CDR3 nucleotide sequence. In the clone abundance analyses, frequencies in each sample were normalized to that sample's 10,000 most abundant clones. Public T cell clones, averaging fewer than five per sample, were removed before analysis. An abundance difference of at least 32-fold between compartments was the criterion for calling clonotypes tumor-enriched or baseline blood-enriched. A beta-binomial differential abundance model was applied to find clonotypes that expanded or contracted between blood time points. Tumor-blood repertoire similarity was measured with the Baroni-Urbani and Buser coefficient, and groups were compared using two-tailed Wilcoxon tests in R. TCRdb stores this immuneACCESS table with in-frame sequences only. Part of the clones is absent; in the studies checked, under half of the shortfall reflects unresolved V genes, and no reason is known for the rest. Clone size and V and J calls were adopted from that table, with D and trimming inferred from the DNA. The sample records some 130,000 clones, 88% of which are singletons. Approximately 5.8% of the sample is in the top ten clones.

Notes on this clone: Its recognized antigen is unknown. No per-base quality is available; no much larger clone lies one base away.

The specimen was blood, collected from a patient whose treatment included radiotherapy and nephrectomy. This receptor was identified in a woman between 70 and 85 years old with renal cell carcinoma. The chain couples TRBV9 to TRBJ2-7; the D gene is not confidently resolved. The DNA reads TGTGCCAGCAGCGTAGACGCCGTTGGGGCCTACGAGCAGTACTTC. It encodes CASSVDAVGAYEQYF.